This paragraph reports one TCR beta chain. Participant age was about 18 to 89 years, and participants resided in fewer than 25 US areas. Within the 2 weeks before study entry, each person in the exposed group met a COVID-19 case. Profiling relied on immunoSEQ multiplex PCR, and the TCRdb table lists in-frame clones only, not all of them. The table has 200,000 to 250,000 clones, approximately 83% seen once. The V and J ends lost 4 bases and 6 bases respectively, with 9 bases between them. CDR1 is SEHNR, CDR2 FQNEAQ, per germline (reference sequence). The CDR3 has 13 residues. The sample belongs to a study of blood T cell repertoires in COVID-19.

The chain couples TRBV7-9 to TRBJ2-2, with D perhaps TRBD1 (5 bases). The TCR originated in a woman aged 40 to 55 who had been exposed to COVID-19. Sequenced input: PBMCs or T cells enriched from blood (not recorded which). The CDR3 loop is CASSSQGSGELFF. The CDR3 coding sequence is TGTGCCAGCAGCTCCCAGGGCTCCGGGGAGCTGTTTTTT.